This TCR beta chain was recovered during a study of blood T cells in healthy people across ages. Trimming stripped 5 bases from V and 0 bases from J, with 13 bases between. Germline CDR1 and CDR2: SGHTA and FQGNSA. This CDR3 is 15 amino acids long. Next came a second PCR, run for about 6 to 11 cycles, which used a sample-barcoded 5' primer along with a J-beta primer mix. Tagging of each cDNA molecule was performed by a template-switch adaptor with 12 random nucleotides. TCRdb analysed the 5' RACE reads with MiXCR anew, one entry per CDR3 protein. The sample includes 1,300,000 or so distinct CDR3 sequences, almost 60% of them seen just once. Comment on this clonotype: The antigen remains undetermined.

At least 5 micrograms of total RNA were extracted per sample. Study findings and constraints: Donors of long life had a larger count of naive CD4+ cells and greater diversity than aged donors. Correlation between TCR beta diversity and naive T cell percentage was strong.

The sequencing sample was made of blood. The origin of this receptor is a man between 18 and 29 years old in good health. The rearrangement uses TRBV7-2 and TRBJ1-1; D unclear. The CDR3 DNA sequence: TGTGCCAGCAGCCCGACGTCGGGATTGAACACTGAAGCTTTCTTT. It codes for CASSPTSGLNTEAFF.